The sequence of this TCR beta chain was determined in a study of blood T cell repertoires in COVID-19. Study overall: Some COVID-19 samples were acute and others convalescent; all came from the United States, Italy and Spain.

The germline CDR1 and CDR2 sequences are SNHLY and FYNNEI. V dropped 2 bases and J dropped 9; count of bases not matched to a gene: 5. The CDR3 is made up of 14 amino acids. Clones were read by immunoSEQ multiplex PCR, and TCRdb kept only the in-frame ones, dropping some. The sample has about 200,000 clones; 82% are singletons. This receptor was identified in a woman between 40 and 50 years old with acute or convalescent COVID-19. The sample comprised peripheral blood. V and J are TRBV2 and TRBJ2-1; TRBD2 aligns across 9 bases. The DNA for the CDR3 is TGTGCCAGCAGTGAACTAGCGGGGCGGGGTGAGCAGTTCTTC. Translation: CASSELAGRGEQFF.